These T cell receptor beta chains were read from a single sample in a study of blood T cell repertoires in COVID-19. This table comes from immunoSEQ multiplex PCR, and its TCRdb copy is limited to in-frame clones, with some not included. The sample shows 120,000 to 150,000 clones, around 84% of them seen only once. Sequenced: peripheral blood. These receptors were collected from a woman between 50 and 59 years old with acute or convalescent COVID-19. Both conserved end residues are part of each CDR3. D genes are given only for firm matches. Rows may omit the clone size; those that give it use once, few, many or a size class.

>-|-|TRBV29-1|TRBJ1-6
TGCAGCGTTGCAGCGGGCACGGATTCACCCCTCCACTTT
CSVAAGTDSPLHF
>TRBD1|few|TRBV6-5|TRBJ1-3
TGTGCCAGCAGTCCAAGGGGGCTTGCTGGAAACACCATATATTTT
CASSPRGLAGNTIYF
>TRBD2|few|TRBV6-2/TRBV6-3|TRBJ2-1
TGTGCCAGCAGTTACCGTGGGGGGGCCTACAATGAGCAGTTCTTC
CASSYRGGAYNEQFF
>TRBD2|-|TRBV7-2|TRBJ2-3
TGTGCCAGCAGCTTAGCGCGGGGGGCTCGGACAGATACGCAGTATTTT
CASSLARGARTDTQYF
>TRBD1|-|TRBV14|TRBJ2-4
TGTGCCAGCAGCCTTTCCGGGACAGGGAACATTCAGTACTTC
CASSLSGTGNIQYF
>TRBD1|-|TRBV20-1|TRBJ1-5
TGCAGTGCTAGTCAGGGGGGCTTCAATCAGCCCCAGCATTTT
CSASQGGFNQPQHF
>-|-|TRBV9|TRBJ1-5
TGTGCCAGCAGCGTAAATGGTAACAGTCTCAAACTCAATCAGCCCCAGCATTTT
CASSVNGNSLKLNQPQHF
>TRBD2|many|TRBV29-1|TRBJ2-7
TGCAGCGCAGCGGGACTCGCCAACGAGCAGTACTTC
CSAAGLANEQYF
>TRBD1|few|TRBV7-9|TRBJ1-2
TGTGCCAGCAGCTTTAGCCAGGGGGCGGAAGGCTACACCTTC
CASSFSQGAEGYTF
>TRBD1|-|TRBV28|TRBJ1-1
TGTGCCAGCAGGGGGACAGTCAACACTGAAGCTTTCTTT
CASRGTVNTEAFF
>TRBD1|-|TRBV7-9|TRBJ2-2
TGTGCCAGCAGTTTCTCCTCCGGGACAGTGAGTACCGGGGAGCTGTTTTTT
CASSFSSGTVSTGELFF
>-|-|TRBV18|TRBJ2-1
TGTGCCAGCTCACCAGACAGCAACATCCAGAATGAGCAGTTCTTC
CASSPDSNIQNEQFF
>TRBD2|-|TRBV27|TRBJ2-2
TGTGCCAGCAGTTCGCTTCTTCTTAGCGGGGATACAGGGGAGCTGTTTTTT
CASSSLLLSGDTGELFF
>-|-|TRBV12-3/TRBV12-4|TRBJ1-6
TGTGCCAGCAGTTTTCAGAATAATTCACCCCTCCACTTT
CASSFQNNSPLHF
>TRBD1|once|TRBV3-1/TRBV3-2|TRBJ1-2
TGTGCCAGCAGCCAAGTTACGCTAGGGACAGTACCCCAAGGGGGCTACACCTTC
CASSQVTLGTVPQGGYTF
>-|-|TRBV24-1|TRBJ1-1
TGTGCCACCGCAGTAAAGAGTGACCTACGGGTTGGGGCTTTCTTT
CATAVKSDLRVGAFF
>-|-|TRBV14|TRBJ1-2
TGTGCCAGCAGCCTGGGCGACAGCTATGGCTACACCTTC
CASSLGDSYGYTF
>TRBD1|once|TRBV15|TRBJ2-7
TGTGCCACCAGCCGGGACAGACGCTACGAGCAGTACTTC
CATSRDRRYEQYF
>-|once|TRBV5-1|TRBJ2-7
TGCGCCAGCAGCTTTGCTGCAGGGGAGAGCGAGCAGTACTTC
CASSFAAGESEQYF
>TRBD1|-|TRBV7-8|TRBJ1-2
TGTGCCAGCAGCTTGAGGACAGGGGGTGGCTACACCTTC
CASSLRTGGGYTF
>-|-|TRBV5-4|TRBJ1-4
TGTGCCAGCAGCTTGGCTGGGAGTGCAACTAATGAAAAACTGTTTTTT
CASSLAGSATNEKLFF
>TRBD1|-|TRBV2|TRBJ1-1
TGTGCCAGCATGAAGACAGGGGGTTATACTGAAGCTTTCTTT
CASMKTGGYTEAFF
>-|few|TRBV6-2/TRBV6-3|TRBJ1-1
TGTGCCAGCAGTCTCCCTACTGCGAACACTGAAGCTTTCTTT
CASSLPTANTEAFF
>-|-|TRBV18|TRBJ2-2
TGTGCCAGCTCACAAGCACGGAGCACCGGGGAGCTGTTTTTT
CASSQARSTGELFF
>-|-|TRBV29-1|TRBJ2-1
TGCAGCGTTGTGGGGACTGGGTACAATGAGCAGTTCTTC
CSVVGTGYNEQFF
>-|-|TRBV27|TRBJ1-1
TGTGCCAGCAGTTTTATGGGTGGAGGGACTGAAGCTTTCTTT
CASSFMGGGTEAFF
>TRBD2|-|TRBV18|TRBJ2-1
TGTGCCAGCTCAGCAAATACCGGGAGGTACAATGAGCAGTTCTTC
CASSANTGRYNEQFF
>-|once|TRBV5-4|TRBJ2-1
TGTGCCAGCAGCTTGGCCTATGGGGCCCATGAGCAGTTCTTC
CASSLAYGAHEQFF
>TRBD1|once|TRBV5-6|TRBJ1-2
TGTGCCAGCAGCGCGTTTGTCAGACAGGGAGGTTCCGGTGCTGGCTACACCTTC
CASSAFVRQGGSGAGYTF
>-|-|TRBV29-1|TRBJ2-2
TGCAGCCTTTTAGAACCACTCACCGGGGAGCTGTTTTTT
CSLLEPLTGELFF
>-|-|TRBV6-5|TRBJ1-2
TGTGCCAGCTTCGCCTACGGGGGCTACACCTTC
CASFAYGGYTF
>-|-|TRBV12-1|TRBJ1-2
TGTGCCAGCAGCTCCCTCTCGACAGGGGGCTACGGCTACACCTTC
CASSSLSTGGYGYTF
>TRBD1|-|TRBV9|TRBJ2-7
TGTGCCAGCAGCGCAATGACAGGGGGCTACGAGCAGTACTTC
CASSAMTGGYEQYF
>-|-|TRBV9|TRBJ2-3
TGTGCCAGCAGCCAAAGCGGCACGCTCACAGATACGCAGTATTTT
CASSQSGTLTDTQYF
>-|-|TRBV5-4|TRBJ2-7
TGTGCCAGCAGCTTGGTCGACGAGCAGTACTTC
CASSLVDEQYF
>TRBD1|-|TRBV18|TRBJ1-5
TGTGCCAGCTCACCACAGGACAGGGGAGGCCAGCCCCAGCATTTT
CASSPQDRGGQPQHF
>TRBD1|-|TRBV28|TRBJ1-1
TGTGCCAGCAGTCCCGCAGGGGGCGAGACTGAAGCTTTCTTT
CASSPAGGETEAFF